The rows below give T cell receptor beta chains drawn from one sample of a study of vaccination and CD4 T cells after COVID-19. MiXCR, applied by TCRdb to the PCR reads, yields one record per CDR3 protein. The sample shows about 15,000 distinct CDR3 sequences, approximately 58% of them seen only once. No antigens are known for them. The sequencing input was CD4+ T cells from blood, cultured in vitro. These receptors all stem from a human donor who had recovered from COVID-19. Both conserved end residues are part of each CDR3. The D gene is left open where the match is weak. Clone size appears in some rows only: once, few, many, or a class for an expanded clone.

j_call v_call d_call clone_size cdr3_nt cdr3_aa
TRBJ1-2 TRBV25-1 NA NA TGTGCCAGCACGGGAACATCCCGGGGAGGCTACACCTTC CASTGTSRGGYTF
TRBJ2-5 TRBV11-2 NA once TGTGCCGGCAGCTTCGGGTACCAAGAGACCCAGTACTTC CAGSFGYQETQYF
TRBJ2-7 TRBV28 TRBD2 once TGTGCCAGCGGGATGGGGGGGGGCTCCTACGAGCAGTACTTC CASGMGGGSYEQYF
TRBJ1-4 TRBV20-1 NA NA TGCAGTGCTACCCCTATGGGGAGGGGCCCTAATGAAAAACTGTTTTTT CSATPMGRGPNEKLFF
TRBJ1-2 TRBV7-2 NA few TGTGCCAGCAGCTTATTTACAGGGACCTATGGCTACACCTTC CASSLFTGTYGYTF
TRBJ2-3 TRBV7-2 TRBD2 NA TGTGCCAGCAGCGGGGGAGGGCCCCCAGATACGCAGTATTTT CASSGGGPPDTQYF
TRBJ1-2 TRBV4-1 NA NA TGCGCCAGCAGCCAATCACCAGGGGACACCTATGGCTACACCTTC CASSQSPGDTYGYTF
TRBJ1-1 TRBV11-3 NA once TGTGCCAGCAGCTCAACCTACTCCGAAGCTTTCTTT CASSSTYSEAFF
TRBJ2-2 TRBV7-3 TRBD2 NA TGTGCCAGCCGACCCCAAGGGCTAGCGGGAGCCGGGGAGCTGTTTTTT CASRPQGLAGAGELFF
TRBJ1-5 TRBV7-2 NA NA TGTGCCAGCAGCTCACGGGGGGCAGGGCCCCAGCCCCAGCATTTT CASSSRGAGPQPQHF
TRBJ1-1 TRBV5-1 TRBD1 NA TGCGCCAGCAGCTTGCGGGAACAGGGGGCGAACACTGAAGCTTTCTTT CASSLREQGANTEAFF
TRBJ1-1 TRBV5-1 NA NA TGCGCCAGCAGCTTGGCCATATCACAGGGGAACACTGAAGCTTTCTTT CASSLAISQGNTEAFF
TRBJ2-5 TRBV6-2/TRBV6-3 NA few TGTGCCAGCGCTACATACGGGGGCCAGACCCAGTACTTC CASATYGGQTQYF
TRBJ1-1 TRBV6-1 NA NA TGTGCCAGCAGTGAAAGGGGTTATGTGGTACTGAACACTGAAGCTTTCTTT CASSERGYVVLNTEAFF
TRBJ2-5 TRBV11-3 TRBD2 NA TGTGCCAGCAGCCCGAGGACTAGCGGGGAGACCCAGTACTTC CASSPRTSGETQYF
TRBJ1-5 TRBV7-2 NA NA TGTGCCAGCAGCTCGACGGATCGGACCCAGCATTTT CASSSTDRTQHF
TRBJ2-5 TRBV7-2 NA few TGTGCCAGCAGCTTACAGGCTAGTAAAGAGACCCAGTACTTC CASSLQASKETQYF
TRBJ1-2 TRBV6-1 NA NA TGTGCCATCAGTGAAGGGGGGCCTAATGGCTACACCTTC CAISEGGPNGYTF
TRBJ1-2 TRBV23-1 NA NA TGCGCCAGCACCCCCCCGGCCGGCTACACCTTC CASTPPAGYTF
TRBJ2-5 TRBV5-4 NA NA TGTGCCAGCAGCTCGGTACAAGAAGAGACCCAGTACTTC CASSSVQEETQYF
TRBJ2-5 TRBV11-3 NA NA TGTGCCAGCAGCCAACCCGGCAGTCAAGAGACCCAGTACTTC CASSQPGSQETQYF
TRBJ2-7 TRBV6-5 NA NA TGTGCCAGCAGTTACCGGAGACAGCCCCGATACGAGCAGTACTTC CASSYRRQPRYEQYF
TRBJ1-6 TRBV27 NA NA TGTGCCAGCAGTTTTTGGGCGGACTCACCCCTCCACTTT CASSFWADSPLHF
TRBJ2-7 TRBV6-1 NA NA TGTGCCACCCGAAAAAGTGGGGGGGCCTCCTACGAGCAGTACTTC CATRKSGGASYEQYF